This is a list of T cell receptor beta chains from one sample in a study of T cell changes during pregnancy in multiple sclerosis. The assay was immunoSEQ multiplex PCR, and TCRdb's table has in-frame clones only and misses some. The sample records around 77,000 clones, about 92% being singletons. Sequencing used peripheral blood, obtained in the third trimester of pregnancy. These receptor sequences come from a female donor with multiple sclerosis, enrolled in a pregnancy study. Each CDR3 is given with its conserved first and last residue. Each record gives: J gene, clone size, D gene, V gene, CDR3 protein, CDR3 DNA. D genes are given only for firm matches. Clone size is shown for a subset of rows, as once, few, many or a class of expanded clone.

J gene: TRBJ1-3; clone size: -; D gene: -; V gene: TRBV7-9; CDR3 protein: CASLQGALGNTIYF; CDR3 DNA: TGTGCCAGCCTACAGGGCGCCCTTGGAAACACCATATATTTT
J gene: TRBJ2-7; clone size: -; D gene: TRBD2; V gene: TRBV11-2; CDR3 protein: CASSLDRLAGSYEQYF; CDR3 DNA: TGTGCCAGCAGCTTAGATCGACTAGCGGGAAGCTACGAGCAGTACTTC
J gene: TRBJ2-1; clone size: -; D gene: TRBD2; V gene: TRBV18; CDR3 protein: CASSPVGGGGNEQFF; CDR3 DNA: TGTGCCAGCTCACCGGTTGGTGGGGGGGGCAATGAGCAGTTCTTC
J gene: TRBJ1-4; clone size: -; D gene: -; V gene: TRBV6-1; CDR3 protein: CASSEAAGDSWEKLFF; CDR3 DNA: TGTGCCAGCAGTGAAGCGGCGGGGGATAGTTGGGAAAAACTGTTTTTT
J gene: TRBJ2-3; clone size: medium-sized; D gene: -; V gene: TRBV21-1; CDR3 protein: CASSKAWDRADTQYF; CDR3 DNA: TGTGCCAGCAGCAAAGCGTGGGACAGGGCAGATACGCAGTATTTT
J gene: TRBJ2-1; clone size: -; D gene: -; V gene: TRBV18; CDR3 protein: CASSPPTGASRYNEQFF; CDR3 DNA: TGTGCCAGCTCACCACCTACGGGAGCCTCCCGGTACAATGAGCAGTTCTTC
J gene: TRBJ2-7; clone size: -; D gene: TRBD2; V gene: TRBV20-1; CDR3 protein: CSGGSHEQYF; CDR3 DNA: TGCAGTGGCGGGAGCCACGAGCAGTACTTC
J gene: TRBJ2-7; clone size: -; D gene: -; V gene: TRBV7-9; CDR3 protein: CASSPLGGEQYF; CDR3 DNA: TGTGCCAGCAGCCCGCTGGGGGGCGAGCAGTACTTC
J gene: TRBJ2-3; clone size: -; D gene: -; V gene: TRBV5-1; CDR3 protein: CASSLEAGLSDTQYF; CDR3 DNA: TGCGCCAGCAGCTTGGAGGCGGGCTTGTCAGATACGCAGTATTTT
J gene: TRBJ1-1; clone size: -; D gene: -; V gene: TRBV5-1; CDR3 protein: CASSLLGGRNTEAFF; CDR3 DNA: TGCGCCAGCAGCTTGTTAGGAGGGCGGAACACTGAAGCTTTCTTT